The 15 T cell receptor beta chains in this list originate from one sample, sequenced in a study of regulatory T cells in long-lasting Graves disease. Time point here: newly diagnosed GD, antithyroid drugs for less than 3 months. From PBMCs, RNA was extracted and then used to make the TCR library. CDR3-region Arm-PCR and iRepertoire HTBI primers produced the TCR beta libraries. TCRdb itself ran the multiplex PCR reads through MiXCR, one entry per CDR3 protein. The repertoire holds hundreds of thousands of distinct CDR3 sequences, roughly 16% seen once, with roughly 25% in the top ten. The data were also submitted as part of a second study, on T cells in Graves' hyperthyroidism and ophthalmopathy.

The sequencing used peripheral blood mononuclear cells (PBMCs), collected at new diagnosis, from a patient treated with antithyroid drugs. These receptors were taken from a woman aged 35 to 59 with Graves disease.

CDR3 region: CASSLGTKQETQYF. The CDR3 nucleotides are TGCGCCAGCAGCTTGGGGACAAAACAAGAGACCCAGTACTTC. The gene calls are TRBV5-1 and TRBJ2-5, with a possible D match to TRBD1 (5 bases). The CDR3 has 14 amino acids. Germline CDR1 reads SGHRS; CDR2 reads YFSETQ. V was shortened by 0 bases and J by 2 bases, with 8 bases between the two germline ends.

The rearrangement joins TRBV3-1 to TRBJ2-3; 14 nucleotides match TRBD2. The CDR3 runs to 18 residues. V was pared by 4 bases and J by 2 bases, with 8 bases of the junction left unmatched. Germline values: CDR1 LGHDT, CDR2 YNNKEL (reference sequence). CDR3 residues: CASSPRTSGGTFTDTQYF. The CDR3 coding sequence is TGTGCCAGCAGCCCCCGGACTAGCGGGGGGACCTTCACAGATACGCAGTATTTT.

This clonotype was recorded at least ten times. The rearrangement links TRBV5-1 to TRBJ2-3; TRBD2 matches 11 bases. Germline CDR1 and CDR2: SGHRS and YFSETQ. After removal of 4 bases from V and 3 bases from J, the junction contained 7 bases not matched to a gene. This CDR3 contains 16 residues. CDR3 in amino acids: CASSRETSGVTDTQYF. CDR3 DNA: TGCGCCAGCAGCCGCGAGACTAGCGGGGTTACAGATACGCAGTATTTT.

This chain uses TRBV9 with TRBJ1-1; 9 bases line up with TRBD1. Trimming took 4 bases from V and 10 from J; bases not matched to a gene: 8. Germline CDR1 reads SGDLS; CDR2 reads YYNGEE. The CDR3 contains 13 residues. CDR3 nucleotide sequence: TGTGCCAGCAGCTTTCGACAGGGGGGTTCAGCTTTCTTT. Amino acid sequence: CASSFRQGGSAFF.

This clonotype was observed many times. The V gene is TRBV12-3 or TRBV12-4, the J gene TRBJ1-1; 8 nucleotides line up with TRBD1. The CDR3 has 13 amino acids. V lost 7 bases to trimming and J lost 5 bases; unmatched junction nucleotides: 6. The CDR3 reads CASKIDRGTEAFF. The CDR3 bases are TGTGCCAGCAAAATCGACAGGGGAACTGAAGCTTTCTTT.

In DNA, the CDR3 is TGTGCCAGTAGGCCCCTGGGGACGGCAACTAATGAAAAACTGTTTTTT. As protein: CASRPLGTATNEKLFF. The chain couples TRBV6-1 to TRBJ1-4, with D tentatively TRBD1 (5 bases). V lost 9 bases and J lost 0, with 17 bases in between. The CDR3 is 16 amino acids. From germline, CDR1 is MNHNS and CDR2 SASEGT.

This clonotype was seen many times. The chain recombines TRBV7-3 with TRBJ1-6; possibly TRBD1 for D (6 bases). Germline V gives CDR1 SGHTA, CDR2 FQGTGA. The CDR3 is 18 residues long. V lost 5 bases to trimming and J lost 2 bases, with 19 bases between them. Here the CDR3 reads CASSPAGRSGAYNSPLHF. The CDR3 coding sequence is TGTGCCAGCAGCCCAGCGGGCCGGTCAGGGGCCTATAATTCACCCCTCCACTTT.

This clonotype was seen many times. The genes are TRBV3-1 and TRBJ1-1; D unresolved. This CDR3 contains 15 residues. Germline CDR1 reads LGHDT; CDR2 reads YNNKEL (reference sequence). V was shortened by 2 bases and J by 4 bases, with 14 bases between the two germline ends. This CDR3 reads CASSQPRDRRTEAFF. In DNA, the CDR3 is TGTGCCAGCAGCCAACCCCGAGACCGACGCACTGAAGCTTTCTTT. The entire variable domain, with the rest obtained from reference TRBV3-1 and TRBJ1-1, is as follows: DTAVSQTPKYLVTQMGNDKSIKCEQNLGHDTMYWYKQDSKKFLKIMFSYNNKELIINETVPNRFSPKSPDKAHLNLHINSLELGDSAVYFCASSQPRDRRTEAFFGQGTRLTVV.

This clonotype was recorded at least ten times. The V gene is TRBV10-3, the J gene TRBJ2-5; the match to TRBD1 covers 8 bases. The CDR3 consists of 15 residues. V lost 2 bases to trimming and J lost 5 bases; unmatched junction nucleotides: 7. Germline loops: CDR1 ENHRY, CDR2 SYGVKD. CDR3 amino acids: CAISEVGRQGETQYF. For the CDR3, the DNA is TGTGCCATCAGTGAGGTGGGGAGACAGGGGGAGACCCAGTACTTC.

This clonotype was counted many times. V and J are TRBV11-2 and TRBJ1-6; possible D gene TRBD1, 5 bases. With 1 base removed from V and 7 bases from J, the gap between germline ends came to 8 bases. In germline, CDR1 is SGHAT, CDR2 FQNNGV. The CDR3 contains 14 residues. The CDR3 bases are TGTGCCAGCAGCTTAGGGGGGGAGAATTCACCCCTCCACTTT. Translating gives CASSLGGENSPLHF.

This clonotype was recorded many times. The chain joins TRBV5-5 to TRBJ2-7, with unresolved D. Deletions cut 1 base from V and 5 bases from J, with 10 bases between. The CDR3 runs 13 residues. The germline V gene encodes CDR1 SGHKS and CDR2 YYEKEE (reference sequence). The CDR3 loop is CASSLSTRNEQYF. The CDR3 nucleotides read TGTGCCAGCAGCTTGTCCACCAGGAACGAGCAGTACTTC.

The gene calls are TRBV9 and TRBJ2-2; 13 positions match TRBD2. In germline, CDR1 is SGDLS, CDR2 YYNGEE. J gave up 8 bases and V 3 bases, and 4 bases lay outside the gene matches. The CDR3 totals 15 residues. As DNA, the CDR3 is TGTGCCAGCAGCGAAACTAGCGGGGGGGGTGGGGAGCTGTTTTTT. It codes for CASSETSGGGGELFF.

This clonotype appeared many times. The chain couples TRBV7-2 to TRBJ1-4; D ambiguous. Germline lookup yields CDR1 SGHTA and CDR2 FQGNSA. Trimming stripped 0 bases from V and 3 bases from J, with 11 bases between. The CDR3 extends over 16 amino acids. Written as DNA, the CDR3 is TGTGCCAGCAGCTTAGCACCCCCGATACCTAATGAAAAACTGTTTTTT. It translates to CASSLAPPIPNEKLFF.

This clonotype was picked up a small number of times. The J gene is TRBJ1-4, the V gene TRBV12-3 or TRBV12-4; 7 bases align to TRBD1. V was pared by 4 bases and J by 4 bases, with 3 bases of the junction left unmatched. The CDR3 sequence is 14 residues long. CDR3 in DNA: TGTGCCAGCAGTTCGACAGGGAATAATGAAAAACTGTTTTTT. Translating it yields CASSSTGNNEKLFF.

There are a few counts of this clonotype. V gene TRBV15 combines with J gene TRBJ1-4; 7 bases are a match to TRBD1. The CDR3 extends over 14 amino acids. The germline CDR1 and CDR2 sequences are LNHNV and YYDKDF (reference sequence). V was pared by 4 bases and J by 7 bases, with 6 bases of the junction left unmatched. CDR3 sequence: CATSINRGPEKLFF. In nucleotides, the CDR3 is TGTGCCACCAGCATCAACAGGGGACCTGAAAAACTGTTTTTT.